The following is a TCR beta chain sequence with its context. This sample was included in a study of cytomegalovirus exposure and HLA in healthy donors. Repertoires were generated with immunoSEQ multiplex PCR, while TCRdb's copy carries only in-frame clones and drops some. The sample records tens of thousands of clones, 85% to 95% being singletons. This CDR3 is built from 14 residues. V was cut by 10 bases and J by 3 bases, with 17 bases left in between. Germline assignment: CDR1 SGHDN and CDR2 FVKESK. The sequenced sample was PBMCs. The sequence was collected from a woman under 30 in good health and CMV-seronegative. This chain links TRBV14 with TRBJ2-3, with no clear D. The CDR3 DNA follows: TGTGCCACCGCCCCCGGTATGAGGACAGATACGCAGTATTTT. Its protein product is CATAPGMRTDTQYF.